Listed below are T cell receptor beta chains from one sample, sequenced in a study of early T cells in non-severe SARS-CoV-2 infection. Via MiXCR, TCRdb re-called the 5' RACE reads, giving one row per CDR3 protein. The sample records about 83,000 distinct CDR3 sequences, around 9.3% being singletons. Sequencing used whole blood, obtained at baseline. These receptors all come from an adult who was a healthcare worker with PCR-confirmed SARS-CoV-2 infection or an uninfected control (not recorded which). The CDR3 runs from the conserved cysteine through the conserved F or W. A D gene is named only where the DNA matches it firmly. Clone size, where shown, is once, few, many, or a class for clones that have expanded.

clone size	J gene	CDR3 length	V gene	D gene	CDR3 DNA	CDR3 protein
few	TRBJ2-2	14	TRBV30	.	TGTGCCTGGAGTGTAAGCAGATACACCGGGGAGCTGTTTTTT	CAWSVSRYTGELFF
few	TRBJ2-4	16	TRBV20-1	.	TGCAGTGTTCTCCCCCAGGCCAACCTAGCCAAAAACATTCAGTACTTC	CSVLPQANLAKNIQYF
.	TRBJ1-1	14	TRBV2	.	TGTGCCAGCAGTGTTGAGGCAGCAAACACTGAAGCTTTCTTT	CASSVEAANTEAFF
.	TRBJ1-4	12	TRBV7-9	.	TGTGCCAGCAGCTCCTATCGGGGAGGGCTGTTTTTT	CASSSYRGGLFF
many	TRBJ1-1	14	TRBV30	.	TGTGCCTGGAGTGTACGGGGCAGGTACACTGAAGCTTTCTTT	CAWSVRGRYTEAFF
.	TRBJ1-4	14	TRBV27	.	TGTGCCAGCAGTTGGTACGGCGATAATGAAAAACTGTTTTTT	CASSWYGDNEKLFF
.	TRBJ2-7	15	TRBV7-6	.	TGTGCCAGCAGCCCCCTTATAGCGGAGGCCTACGAGCAGTACTTC	CASSPLIAEAYEQYF
few	TRBJ2-3	14	TRBV20-1	TRBD2	TGCAGTGCTAGTCTCGGCGGGAGCACGAATACGCAGTATTTT	CSASLGGSTNTQYF
few	TRBJ2-3	16	TRBV4-1	TRBD2	TGCGCCAGCAGCCAAGAGTCACTAGCGGGCACAGATACGCAGTATTTT	CASSQESLAGTDTQYF
many	TRBJ2-3	15	TRBV7-2	.	TGTGCCAGCAGCTTGGGAGAGTCTACCTGGGATACGCAGTATTTT	CASSLGESTWDTQYF
many	TRBJ1-6	17	TRBV28	.	TGTGCCAGCAGTCCCCGGGGCACCCTTCGGCCTTTTGGCCCCCTCCACTTT	CASSPRGTLRPFGPLHF
.	TRBJ1-1	12	TRBV28	.	TGTGCCAGCAGGGTCCGTCCAGCTGAAGCTTTCTTT	CASRVRPAEAFF
few	TRBJ2-7	15	TRBV12-3/TRBV12-4	.	TGTGCCAGCAGTTCGAGGGACGACCCCCCCTACGAGCAGTACTTC	CASSSRDDPPYEQYF
.	TRBJ1-4	11	TRBV27	.	TGTGCCAGCAGTTACGGAGGGAAACTGTTTTTT	CASSYGGKLFF
many	TRBJ2-1	14	TRBV12-3/TRBV12-4	.	TGTGCCAGCAGCTACGGGACTCCCAGCAGGTCGTGGTTCTTC	CASSYGTPSRSWFF
many	TRBJ2-1	10	TRBV7-2	.	TGTGCCAGCAGCTTCCATGAGCAGTTCTTC	CASSFHEQFF
few	TRBJ2-7	12	TRBV2	.	TGTGCCAGCACTCGACAGCCCTACGAGCAGTACTTC	CASTRQPYEQYF
.	TRBJ1-4	15	TRBV9	.	TGTGCCAGCAGCTTTCGGACAGAAAATAATGAAAAACTGTTTTTT	CASSFRTENNEKLFF
many	TRBJ1-3	13	TRBV12-3/TRBV12-4	.	TGTGCCAGCAGTCTGACAACTGGAAACACCATATATTTT	CASSLTTGNTIYF
.	TRBJ2-5	14	TRBV20-1	.	TGCAGTGCTAGCGGCCAGGGCTCCCAAGAGACCCAGTACTTC	CSASGQGSQETQYF
many	TRBJ2-2	17	TRBV9	TRBD2	TGTGCCAGCAGCGCCGGGGGGACTAGCGGTATCACCGGGGAGCTGTTTTTT	CASSAGGTSGITGELFF
many	TRBJ2-2	14	TRBV2	TRBD2	TGTGCCAGCAGTCTACTAGCGGGGAGCGGGGAGCTGTTTTTT	CASSLLAGSGELFF
many	TRBJ2-1	14	TRBV6-4	.	TGTGCCAGCAGTGAGGGGAAGGATGTGAGTGAGCAGTTCTTC	CASSEGKDVSEQFF
.	TRBJ2-1	17	TRBV5-4	TRBD2	TGTGCCAGCAGCCTCTCGAACCTAGCGGGATACAACAATGAGCAGTTCTTC	CASSLSNLAGYNNEQFF
few	TRBJ1-2	12	TRBV12-3/TRBV12-4	.	TGTGCCAGCAGTTTGGACATCCGTGGCTACACCTTC	CASSLDIRGYTF
.	TRBJ1-2	12	TRBV5-5	.	TGTGCCAGCAGCTTGGACTCCTATGGCTACACCTTC	CASSLDSYGYTF